Presented here are 14 T cell receptor beta chains from one specimen sequenced in a study of CD8 T cells in Susac syndrome. Random hexamers served to reverse transcribe about 0.5 to 1 ug RNA. From the immunoSEQ multiplex PCR reads, TCRdb called clonotypes with MiXCR, one entry per CDR3 protein. The sample lists approximately 100,000 distinct CDR3 sequences; 80% to 95% were seen once. Sample: CD4+ T cells from PBMCs. All receptors come from a human donor in good health.

The chain couples TRBV7-7 to TRBJ2-1; D is perhaps TRBD2 (7 bases). This CDR3 has 17 amino acids. Germline-derived CDR1 and CDR2 are SSHAT and FNYEAQ (reference sequence). V was clipped by 6 bases and J by 9 bases, with 27 bases between them. In nucleotides, the CDR3 is TGTGCCAGCAGTTCCGCCGCGGGGGCGTTTGGGCTAGGTGAGCAGTTCTTC. Encoded protein: CASSSAAGAFGLGEQFF.

V is TRBV5-4 and J is TRBJ2-3; D is undetermined. The CDR3 covers 16 residues. Germline V gives CDR1 SGHNT, CDR2 YYREEE (reference sequence). Trimming left V 1 base short and J 2 bases short, with 14 bases between. CDR3 sequence (DNA): TGTGCCAGCAGCTTGCTCACGGAAGGAGTCACAGATACGCAGTATTTT. Translating gives CASSLLTEGVTDTQYF.

The rearrangement joins TRBV28 to TRBJ1-2; 8 bases map to TRBD1. This CDR3 contains 16 residues. Germline V gives CDR1 MDHEN, CDR2 SYDVKM. The ends lost 5 bases at V and 8 bases at J; junction bases unmatched: 16. Here the CDR3 reads CASSPPGTGRTGGYTF. CDR3 in DNA: TGTGCCAGCAGTCCCCCTGGGACAGGCCGAACCGGGGGCTACACCTTC.

This clonotype was seen only a few times. The rearrangement joins TRBV7-9 to TRBJ2-7; 7 nucleotides agree with TRBD1. Trimming at V came to 2 bases and at J to 5 bases, leaving 9 bases not matched to a gene. Germline lookup yields CDR1 SEHNR and CDR2 FQNEAQ (reference sequence). The CDR3 is made up of 15 amino acids. CDR3 coding DNA: TGTGCCAGCAGCTTAACGGGGAACACAGGGGACGAGCAGTACTTC. It specifies CASSLTGNTGDEQYF.

The chain combines TRBV30 with TRBJ2-2; 9 nucleotides agree with TRBD1. V dropped 8 bases and J dropped 3; count of bases not matched to a gene: 7. This CDR3 is built from 14 residues. From germline, CDR1 is GTSNPN and CDR2 SVGIG (reference sequence). The CDR3 spells CARRWTGDTGELFF. CDR3 bases: TGTGCCCGTCGATGGACAGGGGACACCGGGGAGCTGTTTTTT.

The CDR3 region is CASRGRNSNQPQHF. In DNA, the CDR3 is TGTGCCAGTAGGGGGAGGAATAGCAATCAGCCCCAGCATTTT. This chain connects TRBV19 to TRBJ1-5; D is ambiguous. Germline V gene lookup returns CDR1 LNHDA and CDR2 SQIVND (reference sequence). This CDR3 has 14 amino acids. Trimming pared 6 bases from V and 0 bases from J, leaving 9 bases between.

This chain uses TRBV6-1 with TRBJ2-1, with TRBD2 matching 13 bases. The V gene end was trimmed by 7 bases and the J gene end by 9 bases; junction bases not matched to a gene: 9. This CDR3 is 15 amino acids long. In germline, CDR1 is MNHNS, CDR2 SASEGT. The CDR3 DNA reads as TGTGCCAGCACCCCCACTAGCGGGGGGGTTAGTGAGCAGTTCTTC. Its translation is CASTPTSGGVSEQFF.

This clonotype was found once. The chain carries TRBV2 and TRBJ1-3; D perhaps matches TRBD1 (5 bases). The CDR3 runs 16 residues. From germline, CDR1 is SNHLY and CDR2 FYNNEI. The V end was cut by 6 bases, the J end by 0 bases, with 15 bases between. CDR3 in amino acids: CASRPRGGVSGNTIYF. The CDR3 nucleotides read TGTGCCAGCAGACCCCGGGGGGGGGTCTCTGGAAACACCATATATTTT.

The V gene is TRBV4-1, the J gene TRBJ2-7, with 7 nucleotides matching TRBD1. Germline V CDR1 and CDR2: MGHRA, YSYEKL. There are 15 residues in the CDR3. The junction had 9 bases not matched to a gene; V was cut back by 4 bases and J by 3 bases. CDR3 amino acids: CASSPGGNGYYEQYF. As DNA, the CDR3 is TGCGCCAGCAGCCCAGGGGGAAACGGTTACTACGAGCAGTACTTC.

The chain couples TRBV7-2 to TRBJ2-7; TRBD1 matches at 8 bases. The trim removed 1 base at V and 4 bases at J, leaving 6 bases unmatched. The germline V gene encodes CDR1 SGHTA and CDR2 FQGNSA. The CDR3 consists of 15 residues. The CDR3 DNA is TGTGCCAGCAGCTTAGATGCAGGGGGCTCGTACGAGCAGTACTTC. This codes for CASSLDAGGSYEQYF.

This clonotype was detected only once. V and J are TRBV18 and TRBJ2-3; perhaps TRBD1 as D (5 bases). Germline values: CDR1 KGHSH, CDR2 LQKENI. The V end lost 4 bases, the J end lost 4 bases, and 12 bases lay between the germline ends. The CDR3 has 14 amino acids. CDR3 amino acids: CASSRALGADTQYF. The CDR3 DNA reads as TGTGCCAGCTCACGCGCCCTAGGGGCAGATACGCAGTATTTT.

The chain joins TRBV19 to TRBJ2-7; 9 bases agree with TRBD1. Germline values: CDR1 LNHDA, CDR2 SQIVND (reference sequence). Trimming took 3 bases from V and 2 from J; bases not matched to a gene: 5. The CDR3 totals 15 residues. This chain's CDR3 is CASSMSDRGAYEQYF. CDR3 nucleotide sequence: TGTGCCAGTAGTATGAGTGACAGGGGGGCCTACGAGCAGTACTTC.

In nucleotides, the CDR3 is TGTGCCAGTAGTATAGCCGGGAGGGCCTACGAGCAGTACTTC. It specifies CASSIAGRAYEQYF. This sequence joins TRBV19 and TRBJ2-7; 8 nucleotides align to TRBD2. Germline V CDR1 and CDR2: LNHDA, SQIVND (reference sequence). The CDR3 is made up of 14 amino acids. Germline trimming cut 1 base from V and 2 bases from J; bases unmatched to any gene: 1.

V usage is TRBV5-8 and J usage is TRBJ2-1, with 8 bases fitting TRBD1. The V and J ends lost 2 bases and 10 bases, in that order; junction bases with no gene match: 14. This CDR3 has 16 residues. Germline loops: CDR1 SGHTS, CDR2 YDEGEE. The DNA of the CDR3 is TGTGCCAGCAGCTTTTTGACAGGGGTAGCGAGTTTCGAGCAGTTCTTC. Translation: CASSFLTGVASFEQFF.